This entry lists 3 T cell receptor beta chains sequenced from one sample in a study of cytomegalovirus exposure and HLA in healthy donors. The PCR contained 60 Vbeta and 13 Jbeta primers. Profiling relied on immunoSEQ multiplex PCR, and the TCRdb table lists in-frame clones only, not all of them. The table has fewer than 200,000 clones, approximately 80% seen once; the top ten hold 3.4%. The sample comprised PBMCs. These receptors all come from a man aged 40-49 years in good health and CMV-seropositive.

The gene calls are TRBV28 and TRBJ2-5; TRBD2 matches 7 bases. J lost 2 bases, V lost 3 bases, and 0 bases had no gene match. CDR1 MDHEN and CDR2 SYDVKM come from the germline V gene. The CDR3 has 13 amino acids. CDR3: CASSLRGQETQYF. The CDR3 region has the DNA TGTGCCAGCAGTTTGCGGGGGCAAGAGACCCAGTACTTC.

V usage is TRBV10-2 and J usage is TRBJ2-7; D call uncertain. The germline gives CDR1 WSHSY, CDR2 SAAADI. Trimming shortened V by 2 bases and J by 3 bases, and 11 bases separated the two germline ends. The CDR3 is made up of 14 amino acids. CDR3 nucleotide sequence: TGCGCCAGCAGTGAGCGTAAGCTCCTCTACGAGCAGTACTTC. Protein product: CASSERKLLYEQYF.

Here the CDR3 reads CASSPSAGGHDEQFF. The CDR3 bases are TGTGCCAGCTCACCATCAGCGGGGGGGCATGATGAGCAGTTCTTC. This chain joins TRBV18 and TRBJ2-1; 10 nucleotides agree with TRBD2. Germline CDR1 reads KGHSH; CDR2 reads LQKENI. The CDR3 runs to 15 residues. The ends lost 2 bases at V and 8 bases at J; junction bases unmatched: 6.